The clone carrying this T cell receptor beta chain was detected many times. Its antigen remains unknown. This record belongs to a study of T cell repertoires in cytomegalovirus infection. As for the study in general: It can be stated that public TCR beta signatures indicated CMV infection as well as a matching HLA type. Overall study results and limits: CMV carriers having the relevant HLA were flagged by cumulative public TCR beta family frequency.

Via MiXCR, TCRdb re-called the reads, giving one row per CDR3 protein. The sample gives approximately 140,000 distinct CDR3 sequences, 5.5% to 8% of which show up once; under 20% is in the top ten. Germline assignment: CDR1 LNHDA and CDR2 SQIVND (reference sequence). The CDR3 length is 13 residues. V was pared by 1 base and J by 5 bases, with 6 bases between. The sequence was collected from a human donor in good health (CMV status not recorded). Some clones in this sample may be carry-over from other donors' samples. This chain joins TRBV19 and TRBJ1-5, with D hard to call. The sample consisted of PBMCs. The CDR3 nucleotides read TGTGCCAGTAGTATAGGAAGGCATCAGCCCCAGCATTTT. It encodes CASSIGRHQPQHF.